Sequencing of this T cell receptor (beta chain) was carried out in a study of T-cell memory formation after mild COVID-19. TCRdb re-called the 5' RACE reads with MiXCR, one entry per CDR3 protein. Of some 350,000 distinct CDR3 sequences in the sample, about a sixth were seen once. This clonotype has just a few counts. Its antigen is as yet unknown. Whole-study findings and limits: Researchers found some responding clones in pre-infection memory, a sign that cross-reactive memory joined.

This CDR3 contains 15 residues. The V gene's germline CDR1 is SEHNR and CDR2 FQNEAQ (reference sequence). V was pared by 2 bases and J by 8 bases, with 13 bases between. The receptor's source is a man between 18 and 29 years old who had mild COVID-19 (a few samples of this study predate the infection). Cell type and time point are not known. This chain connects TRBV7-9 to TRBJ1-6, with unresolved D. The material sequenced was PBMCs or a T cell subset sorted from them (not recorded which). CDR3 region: CASSLTGEVDSPLHF. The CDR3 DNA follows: TGTGCCAGCAGCTTAACCGGGGAAGTCGATTCACCCCTCCACTTT.